The T cell receptor (beta chain) under discussion was sequenced for a study of T cell repertoires in cytomegalovirus infection. Looking at the study overall: CMV infection and matching HLA type were both indicated by public TCR beta signatures.

This clonotype was seen a few times. No antigen is known for it. The germline gives CDR1 SEHNR, CDR2 FQNEAQ (reference sequence). V was cut by 4 bases and J by 0 bases, with 18 bases left in between. This CDR3 is built from 17 residues. TCRdb redid the calling of the reads with MiXCR, one entry per CDR3 protein. The data show hundreds of thousands of distinct CDR3 sequences, approximately 31% seen once. The receptor comes from a human donor in good health (CMV status not recorded). Some clones in this sample may be carry-over from other donors' samples. The chain has TRBV7-9 and TRBJ1-2; no clear D. Specimen: cultured CD8+ T cells from PBMCs, collected from culture after CMV antigen stimulation. CDR3 nucleotides: TGTGCCAGCAGCTCACGACAAGGGTTTCTTACTAACTATGGCTACACCTTC. Amino acids: CASSSRQGFLTNYGYTF.